This paragraph covers one TCR beta chain sequence. Other nucleotide sequences from this sample produce the same CDR3. These data belong to a study of shared clonotypes between healthy human individuals. TCRdb's copy holds only in-frame clones and misses some; the assay was immunoSEQ multiplex PCR. The table includes roughly 770,000 clones, about 96% detected once. CD45RO negativity and positive selection for CCR7 defined naive CD8 cells, a population that excluded terminally differentiated effector memory CD45RA+ cells. Participating donors were healthy, HIV-negative adults free of recent acute infections or vaccinations. The clonotype was recovered from a man aged 25-45 years in good health. Specimen: naive CD8+ T cells sorted from blood.

The CDR3, as DNA: TGTGCCAGCAGCTTAGGTCTCGGCTACGAGCAGTACTTC. This translates into CASSLGLGYEQYF. The chain carries TRBV11-2 and TRBJ2-7; D not certain. There are 13 residues in the CDR3. Germline assignment: CDR1 SGHAT and CDR2 FQNNGV. The ends were cut back, 1 base at V and 3 bases at J, with 7 bases in the middle.